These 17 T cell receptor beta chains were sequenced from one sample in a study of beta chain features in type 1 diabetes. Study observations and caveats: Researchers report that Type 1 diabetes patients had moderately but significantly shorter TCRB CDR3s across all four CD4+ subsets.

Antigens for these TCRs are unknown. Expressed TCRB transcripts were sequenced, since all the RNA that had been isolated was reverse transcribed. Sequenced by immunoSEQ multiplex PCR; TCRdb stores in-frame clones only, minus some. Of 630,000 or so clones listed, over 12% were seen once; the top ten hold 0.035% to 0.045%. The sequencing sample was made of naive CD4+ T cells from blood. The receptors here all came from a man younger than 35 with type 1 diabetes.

DNA for the CDR3: TGTGCCAGCAGTTACTCTGGGACAGGCCAGTTCTTC. It translates to CASSYSGTGQFF. The rearrangement uses TRBV6-5 and TRBJ2-1, with TRBD1 matching over 8 bases. This CDR3 comprises 12 residues. Germline CDR1 and CDR2: MNHEY and SVGAGI. Germline trimming cut 0 bases from V and 13 bases from J; bases unmatched to any gene: 2.

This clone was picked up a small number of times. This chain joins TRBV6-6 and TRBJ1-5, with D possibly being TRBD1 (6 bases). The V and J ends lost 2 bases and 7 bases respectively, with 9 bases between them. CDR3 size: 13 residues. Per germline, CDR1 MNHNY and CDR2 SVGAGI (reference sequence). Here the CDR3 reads CASSYARGQPQHF. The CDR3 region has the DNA TGTGCCAGCAGTTACGCCAGGGGCCAGCCCCAGCATTTT.

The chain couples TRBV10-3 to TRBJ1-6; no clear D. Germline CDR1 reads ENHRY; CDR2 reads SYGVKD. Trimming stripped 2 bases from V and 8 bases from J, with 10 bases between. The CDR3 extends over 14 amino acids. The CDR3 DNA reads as TGTGCCATCAGTGAGGCGGCCCAGGATTCACCCCTCCACTTT. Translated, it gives CAISEAAQDSPLHF.

The CDR3 bases are TGTGCCAGCAGCCCACCTGGGGGATCGTACGAGCAGTACTTC. Translated: CASSPPGGSYEQYF. The chain joins TRBV11-2 to TRBJ2-7; D tentatively fits TRBD1 or TRBD2 (5 bases each). CDR1 SGHAT and CDR2 FQNNGV come from the germline V gene. Trimming took 5 bases from V and 4 from J, leaving 15 bases between them. The CDR3 spans 14 residues.

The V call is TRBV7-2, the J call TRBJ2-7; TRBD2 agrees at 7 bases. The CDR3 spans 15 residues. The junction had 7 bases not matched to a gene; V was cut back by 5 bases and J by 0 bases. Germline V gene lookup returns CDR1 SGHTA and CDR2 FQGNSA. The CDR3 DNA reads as TGTGCCAGCAGCCAGTCCGGGACTACCTCCTACGAGCAGTACTTC. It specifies CASSQSGTTSYEQYF.

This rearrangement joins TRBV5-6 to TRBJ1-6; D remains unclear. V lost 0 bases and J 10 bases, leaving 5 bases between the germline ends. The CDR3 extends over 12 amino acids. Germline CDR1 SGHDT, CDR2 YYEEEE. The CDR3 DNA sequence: TGTGCCAGCAGCTTGGAGGACTCACCCCTCCACTTT. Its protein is CASSLEDSPLHF.

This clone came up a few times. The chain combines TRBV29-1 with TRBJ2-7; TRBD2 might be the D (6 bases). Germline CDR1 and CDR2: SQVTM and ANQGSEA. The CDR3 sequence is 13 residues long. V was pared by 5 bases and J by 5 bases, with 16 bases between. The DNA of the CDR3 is TGCAGCGTTCCCCGTTCTTCGGGGGACGAGCAGTACTTC. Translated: CSVPRSSGDEQYF.

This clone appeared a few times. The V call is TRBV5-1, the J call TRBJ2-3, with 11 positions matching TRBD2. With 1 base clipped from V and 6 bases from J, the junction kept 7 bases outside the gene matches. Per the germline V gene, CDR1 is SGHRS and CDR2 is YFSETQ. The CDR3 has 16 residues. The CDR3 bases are TGCGCCAGCAGCTTGACTAGCGGGAGAAGTTGGGATACGCAGTATTTT. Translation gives CASSLTSGRSWDTQYF.

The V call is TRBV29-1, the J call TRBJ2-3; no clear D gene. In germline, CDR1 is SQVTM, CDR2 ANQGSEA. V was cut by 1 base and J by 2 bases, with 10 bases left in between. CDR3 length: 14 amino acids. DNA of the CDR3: TGCAGCGTTGAAGTAACGGAATCCACAGATACGCAGTATTTT. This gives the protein CSVEVTESTDTQYF.

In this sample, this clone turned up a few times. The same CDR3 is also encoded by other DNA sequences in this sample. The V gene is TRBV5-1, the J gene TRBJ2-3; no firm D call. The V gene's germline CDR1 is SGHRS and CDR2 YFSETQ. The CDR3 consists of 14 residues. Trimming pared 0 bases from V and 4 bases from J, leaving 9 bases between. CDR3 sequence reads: CASSLGAPPDTQYF. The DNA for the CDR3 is TGCGCCAGCAGCTTGGGCGCTCCCCCAGATACGCAGTATTTT. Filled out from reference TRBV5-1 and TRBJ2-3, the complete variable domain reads KAGVTQTPRYLIKTRGQQVTLSCSPISGHRSVSWYQQTPGQGLQFLFEYFSETQRNKGNFPGRFSGRQFSNSRSEMNVSTLELGDSALYLCASSLGAPPDTQYFGPGTRLTVL.

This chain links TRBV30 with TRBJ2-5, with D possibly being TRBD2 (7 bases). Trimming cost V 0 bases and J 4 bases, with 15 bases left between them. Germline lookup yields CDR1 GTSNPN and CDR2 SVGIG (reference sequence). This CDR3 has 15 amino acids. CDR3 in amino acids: CAWSVYTGRGETQYF. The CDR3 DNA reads TGTGCCTGGAGTGTATATACAGGGAGGGGAGAGACCCAGTACTTC.

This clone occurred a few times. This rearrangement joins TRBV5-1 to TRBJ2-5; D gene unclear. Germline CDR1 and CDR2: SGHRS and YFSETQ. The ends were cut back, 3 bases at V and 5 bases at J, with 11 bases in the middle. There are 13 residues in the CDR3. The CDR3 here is CASSSTLGETQYF. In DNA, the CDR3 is TGCGCCAGCAGCTCGACACTGGGGGAGACCCAGTACTTC.

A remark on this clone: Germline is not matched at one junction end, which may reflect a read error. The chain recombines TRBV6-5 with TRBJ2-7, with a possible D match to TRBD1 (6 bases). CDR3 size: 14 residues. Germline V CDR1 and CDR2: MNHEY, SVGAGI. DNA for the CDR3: TGTGCCAGCAGTTACCTCAGGGGCTCCAACGAGCAGTACTTC. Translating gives CASSYLRGSNEQYF.

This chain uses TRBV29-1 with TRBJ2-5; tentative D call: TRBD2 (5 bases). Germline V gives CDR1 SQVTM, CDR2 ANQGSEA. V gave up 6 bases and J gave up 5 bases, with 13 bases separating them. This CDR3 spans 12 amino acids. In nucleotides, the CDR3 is TGCAGCGTGTCGGGGAGTTGGGAGACCCAGTACTTC. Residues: CSVSGSWETQYF.

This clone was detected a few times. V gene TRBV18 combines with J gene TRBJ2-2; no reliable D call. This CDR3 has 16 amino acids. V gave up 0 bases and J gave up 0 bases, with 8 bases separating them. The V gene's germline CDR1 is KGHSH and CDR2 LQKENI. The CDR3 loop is CASSPPPGTNTGELFF. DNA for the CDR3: TGTGCCAGCTCACCACCTCCAGGCACGAACACCGGGGAGCTGTTTTTT. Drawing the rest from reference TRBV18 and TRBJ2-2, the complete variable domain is NAGVMQNPRHLVRRRGQEARLRCSPMKGHSHVYWYRQLPEEGLKFMVYLQKENIIDESGMPKERFSAEFPKEGPSILRIQQVVRGDSAAYFCASSPPPGTNTGELFFGEGSRLTVL.

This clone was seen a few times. The CDR3 DNA reads as TGTGCCAGCAGTGGGACAGTTGACAGCAATCAGCCCCAGCATTTT. It is translated as CASSGTVDSNQPQHF. This chain uses TRBV2 with TRBJ1-5, with a possible D match to TRBD1 (6 bases). There are 15 residues in the CDR3. Germline loops: CDR1 SNHLY, CDR2 FYNNEI. V was clipped by 4 bases and J by 1 base, with 11 bases between them. The whole variable domain, remainder taken from reference TRBV2 and TRBJ1-5, is EPEVTQTPSHQVTQMGQEVILRCVPISNHLYFYWYRQILGQKVEFLVSFYNNEISEKSEIFDDQFSVERPDGSNFTLKIRSTKLEDSAMYFCASSGTVDSNQPQHFGDGTRLSIL.

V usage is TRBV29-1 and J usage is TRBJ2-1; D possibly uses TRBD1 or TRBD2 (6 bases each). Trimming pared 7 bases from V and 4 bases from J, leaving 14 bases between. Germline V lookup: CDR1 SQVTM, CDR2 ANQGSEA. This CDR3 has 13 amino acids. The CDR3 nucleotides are TGCAGCGGGGGGGCAGGACCTTACAATGAGCAGTTCTTC. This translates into CSGGAGPYNEQFF.